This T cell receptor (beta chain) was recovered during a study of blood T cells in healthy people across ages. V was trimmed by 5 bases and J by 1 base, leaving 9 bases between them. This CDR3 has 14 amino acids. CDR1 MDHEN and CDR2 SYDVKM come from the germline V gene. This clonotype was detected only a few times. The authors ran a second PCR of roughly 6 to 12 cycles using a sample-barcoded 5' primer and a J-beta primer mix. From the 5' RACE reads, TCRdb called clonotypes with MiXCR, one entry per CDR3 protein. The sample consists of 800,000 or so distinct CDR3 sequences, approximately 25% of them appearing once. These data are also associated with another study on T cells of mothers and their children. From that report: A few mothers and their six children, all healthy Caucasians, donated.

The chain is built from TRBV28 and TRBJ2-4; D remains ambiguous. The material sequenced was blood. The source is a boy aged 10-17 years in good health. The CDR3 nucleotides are TGTGCCAGCAGTCCCGGTGCGGCCAAAAACATTCAGTACTTC. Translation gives CASSPGAAKNIQYF.